The 21 T cell receptor beta chains listed next were all sequenced from one sample in a study of cytomegalovirus exposure and HLA in healthy donors (dated by TCRdb to about 2017). Library preparation employed the immunoSEQ multiplex PCR assay. A mixture of 60 forward primers for TCR Vbeta segments and 13 reverse primers for TCR Jbeta segments was used in the multiplex PCR. The table was pulled from immuneACCESS by TCRdb, which kept in-frame rearrangements only. Such tables lose some clones; where checked, under half of the loss comes from unresolved V genes, and the rest has no known cause. The sample includes under 200,000 clones, with about four fifths observed a single time. Around 0.52% of the sample is in the top ten clones. Sequencing used PBMCs. All receptors come from a woman aged 45-59 years in good health and CMV-seronegative.

This clone was picked up one time. The chain has TRBV2 and TRBJ2-5; perhaps TRBD2 as D (6 bases). Germline V gene sequence: CDR1 SNHLY, CDR2 FYNNEI. With 7 bases removed from V and 5 bases from J, the gap between germline ends came to 23 bases. This CDR3 has 16 residues. CDR3 in DNA: TGTGCCAGCATGGCCGGGTTGGAGAGGAGGGCTGAGACCCAGTACTTC. Translated, it gives CASMAGLERRAETQYF.

The chain employs TRBV27 and TRBJ1-2, with unresolved D. The germline V gene encodes CDR1 MNHEY and CDR2 SMNVEV (reference sequence). This CDR3 comprises 13 residues. V shed 5 bases and J shed 4 bases, with 11 bases lying between them. The CDR3 sequence is CASSNAGSYGYTF. CDR3 DNA sequence: TGTGCCAGCAGTAACGCCGGGTCCTATGGCTACACCTTC.

The rearrangement links TRBV7-6 to TRBJ2-7; TRBD1 agrees at 7 bases. The CDR3 loop spans 14 amino acids. V shed 5 bases and J 3 bases; nucleotides not matched to a gene: 7. Germline assignment: CDR1 SGHVS and CDR2 FNYEAQ. The CDR3 DNA sequence: TGTGCCAGCAGCCCCACCGGGACAGTCTACGAGCAGTACTTC. Translation gives CASSPTGTVYEQYF.

This clone has a handful of counts. The V gene is TRBV15, the J gene TRBJ2-3; TRBD2 aligns across 9 bases. V trimming: 5 bases; J trimming: 2 bases; junction bases outside the gene matches: 8. The CDR3 has 16 residues. Per the germline V gene, CDR1 is LNHNV and CDR2 is YYDKDF (reference sequence). This CDR3 reads CATSGGLAEVTDTQYF. The CDR3 DNA is TGTGCCACCAGCGGGGGACTAGCCGAGGTCACAGATACGCAGTATTTT.

This sequence joins TRBV11-2 and TRBJ2-1; 8 positions match TRBD2. Germline CDR1 reads SGHAT; CDR2 reads FQNNGV. The CDR3 sequence is 15 residues long. J gave up 7 bases and V 5 bases, and 10 bases lay outside the gene matches. CDR3 in amino acids: CASSRLAGRINEQFF. In DNA form, the CDR3 reads TGTGCCAGCAGCCGTCTAGCGGGTCGGATAAATGAGCAGTTCTTC.

The CDR3 spells CASSLTGSPYEQYF. The CDR3 DNA reads TGTGCCAGCAGCCTGACAGGGTCCCCCTACGAGCAGTACTTC. The chain recombines TRBV28 with TRBJ2-7, with 7 bases fitting TRBD1. Trimming removed 6 bases from V and 2 bases from J; junction bases left unmatched: 7. CDR1 is MDHEN, CDR2 SYDVKM, per germline. The CDR3 extends over 14 amino acids.

V gene TRBV4-1 combines with J gene TRBJ2-3, with 12 bases fitting TRBD2. Germline CDR1 reads MGHRA; CDR2 reads YSYEKL. The trim removed 1 base at V and 11 bases at J, leaving 10 bases unmatched. The CDR3 runs to 16 residues. CDR3: CASSQVSASGRVGQYF. The CDR3 nucleotides are TGCGCCAGCAGCCAAGTATCGGCTAGCGGGAGGGTAGGGCAGTATTTT.

The rearrangement uses TRBV9 and TRBJ2-1; 8 bases are a match to TRBD2. V lost 3 bases and J lost 1; bases outside the gene matches: 3. This CDR3 is 15 amino acids long. Germline CDR1 SGDLS, CDR2 YYNGEE. The CDR3 loop reads CASSDSGESYNEQFF. The CDR3 nucleotides read TGTGCCAGCAGCGATAGCGGGGAATCCTACAATGAGCAGTTCTTC.

V and J are TRBV27 and TRBJ2-3; a possible D gene is TRBD2 (6 bases). The CDR3 sequence is 19 residues long. Trimming cost V 0 bases and J 0 bases, with 19 bases left between them. The germline V gene encodes CDR1 MNHEY and CDR2 SMNVEV (reference sequence). CDR3 DNA: TGTGCCAGCAGTTTATCGGGTAGCGGCAAAAGGCATAGCACAGATACGCAGTATTTT. This codes for CASSLSGSGKRHSTDTQYF.

This rearrangement joins TRBV9 to TRBJ2-1; D call uncertain. V lost 3 bases and J lost 5, with 3 bases in between. The V gene's germline CDR1 is SGDLS and CDR2 YYNGEE. There are 11 residues in the CDR3. The CDR3: CASSADNEQFF. For the CDR3, the DNA is TGTGCCAGCAGCGCAGACAATGAGCAGTTCTTC.

This chain joins TRBV7-3 and TRBJ2-2; 8 bases agree with TRBD2. Germline V gives CDR1 SGHTA, CDR2 FQGTGA. This CDR3 spans 15 amino acids. V lost 2 bases and J lost 3; bases outside the gene matches: 2. CDR3 protein: CASSLFGGDTGELFF. For the CDR3, the DNA is TGTGCCAGCAGCTTATTCGGGGGGGACACCGGGGAGCTGTTTTTT.

The chain recombines TRBV2 with TRBJ2-1; TRBD2 matches at 14 bases. Trimming at V came to 7 bases and at J to 8 bases, leaving 4 bases not matched to a gene. CDR3 length equals 14 residues. Per germline, CDR1 SNHLY and CDR2 FYNNEI. CDR3 sequence reads: CASIGLAGGYEQFF. The CDR3 nucleotides are TGTGCCAGCATTGGACTAGCGGGAGGCTATGAGCAGTTCTTC.

The V gene is TRBV5-1, the J gene TRBJ2-1, with a tentative D call TRBD1 (5 bases). V lost 0 bases and J lost 9, with 16 bases in between. This CDR3 region has 15 residues. Looked up from germline, CDR1 is SGHRS and CDR2 is YFSETQ. DNA of the CDR3: TGCGCCAGCAGCTTGGTTCAGGGCCCCCGCGGTGAGCAGTTCTTC. Translation: CASSLVQGPRGEQFF.

The chain uses TRBV28 and TRBJ2-3, with D tentatively TRBD1 (6 bases). Germline CDR1 MDHEN, CDR2 SYDVKM. CDR3 length equals 12 residues. V was clipped by 5 bases and J by 8 bases, with 11 bases between them. The CDR3 loop is CASSRQAGTQYF. In DNA, the CDR3 is TGTGCCAGCAGTCGACAGGCAGGTACGCAGTATTTT. Together with reference TRBV28 and TRBJ2-3, the CDR3 gives the full variable domain: DVKVTQSSRYLVKRTGEKVFLECVQDMDHENMFWYRQDPGLGLRLIYFSYDVKMKEKGDIPEGYSVSREKKERFSLILESASTNQTSMYLCASSRQAGTQYFGPGTRLTVL.

With regard to this clone: One end of the junction varies from germline; a read error may be responsible. Other DNA variants within this sample encode the same CDR3. The rearrangement uses TRBV23-1 and TRBJ1-5; D gene unclear. TRBV23-1 is an ORF, with its function uncertain. CDR3 length: 16 residues. CDR3 residues: CASSHRPSRLDQPQHF. The CDR3, as DNA: TGCGCCAGCAGTCATAGGCCCAGCCGACTCGATCAGCCCCAGCACTTT.

This clone came up a few times. V and J are TRBV6-7 and TRBJ1-5, with D perhaps matching TRBD1 (6 bases). TRBV6-7 is sorted into the ORF group, with uncertain function. Between the trimmed V and J ends, which lost 0 bases and 1 base, there was a span of 13 bases. The CDR3 has 17 amino acids. In nucleotides, the CDR3 is TGTGCCAGCAGTTACTCGATCGGCAGGGGAAGCAATCAGCCCCAGCATTTT. It specifies CASSYSIGRGSNQPQHF.

This chain joins TRBV6-4 and TRBJ1-5; 7 bases match TRBD1. The CDR3 sequence is 17 residues long. V gave up 4 bases and J gave up 1 base; unmatched junction bases: 10. The germline V gene encodes CDR1 MRHNA and CDR2 SNTAGT. This CDR3 is CASSGPRQGPSNQPQHF. The CDR3 DNA follows: TGTGCCAGCAGTGGCCCCAGACAGGGCCCGAGCAATCAGCCCCAGCATTTT.

V usage is TRBV27 and J usage is TRBJ1-5; a possible D gene is TRBD1 (6 bases). The CDR3 is 15 amino acids. Germline loops: CDR1 MNHEY, CDR2 SMNVEV (reference sequence). Trimming took off 6 bases at V and 3 bases at J, with 15 bases between the two ends. CDR3 nucleotide sequence: TGTGCCAGCAGAGCCACAGGGTGGACCAATCAGCCCCAGCATTTT. It yields the protein CASRATGWTNQPQHF.

This clone has only a few counts. The chain recombines TRBV18 with TRBJ1-5, with 7 bases fitting TRBD1. The CDR3 contains 14 residues. Per germline, CDR1 KGHSH and CDR2 LQKENI. V lost 3 bases to trimming and J lost 5 bases; unmatched junction nucleotides: 4. This chain's CDR3 is CASSPQGGDQPQHF. The CDR3 DNA follows: TGTGCCAGCTCACCCCAGGGGGGAGATCAGCCCCAGCATTTT.

The genes are TRBV10-2 and TRBJ2-1, with 10 positions matching TRBD2. The CDR3 spans 15 residues. The J segment lost 4 bases and the V segment lost 4 bases, leaving 4 bases of the junction unmatched. The germline V gene encodes CDR1 WSHSY and CDR2 SAAADI. In nucleotides, the CDR3 is TGCGCCAGCAGTGCACTAGCGGGGACTTACAATGAGCAGTTCTTC. This encodes CASSALAGTYNEQFF.

In this sample, this clone turned up a few times. The rearrangement joins TRBV4-3 to TRBJ2-3; 7 bases line up with TRBD1. This CDR3 is built from 18 residues. V was pared by 1 base and J by 1 base, with 11 bases of the junction left unmatched. CDR1 and CDR2 (germline): LGHNA, YSLEER. In nucleotides, the CDR3 is TGCGCCAGCAGCCAAGGAATCCCCAGACAGGGAGGCACAGATACGCAGTATTTT. This sequence encodes CASSQGIPRQGGTDTQYF.